The 25 T cell receptor beta chains presented below share a single source sample, sequenced in a study of shared clonotypes between healthy human individuals (dated by TCRdb to 2018 to 2021). The library was made by the immunoSEQ multiplex PCR assay. TCRdb obtained this table from immuneACCESS and retained in-frame rearrangements with V and J assigned. These tables miss some clones; where compared with another copy, unresolved V genes account for less than half of the shortfall, and the remainder is unexplained. The sample includes roughly 2 million clones, with roughly 94% observed a single time. 0.13% of the sample is taken by the ten largest. Sequences were obtained from naive CD4+ T cells sorted from blood. This specimen's cell subset or site label, per the study, means: CD45RA+ positively selected. Receptors were obtained from a man aged 18 to 29 in good health.

V gene TRBV10-3 combines with J gene TRBJ2-5; tentative D call: TRBD1 (5 bases). CDR1 is ENHRY, CDR2 SYGVKD, per germline. This CDR3 spans 15 amino acids. Trimming pared 0 bases from V and 5 bases from J, leaving 13 bases between. The CDR3 DNA is TGTGCCATCAGTGAGTCGGCAGGGCATTCGGAGACCCAGTACTTC. It yields the protein CAISESAGHSETQYF.

The chain has TRBV28 and TRBJ1-4; tentative D call: TRBD1 (6 bases). V shed 5 bases and J shed 3 bases, with 13 bases lying between them. Germline V gene lookup returns CDR1 MDHEN and CDR2 SYDVKM. The CDR3 length is 15 residues. In DNA, the CDR3 is TGTGCCAGCAGTCTTTTGGGGGGGCCTAATGAAAAACTGTTTTTT. This translates into CASSLLGGPNEKLFF.

The V call is TRBV15, the J call TRBJ1-5; D is ambiguous. Germline-derived CDR1 and CDR2 are LNHNV and YYDKDF (reference sequence). This CDR3 has 15 amino acids. V was pared by 0 bases and J by 3 bases, with 9 bases between. CDR3 sequence reads: CATSRDWGSNQPQHF. The CDR3 nucleotides are TGTGCCACCAGCAGAGATTGGGGTTCCAATCAGCCCCAGCATTTT.

This chain uses TRBV28 with TRBJ1-4, with TRBD1 matching over 8 bases. Germline trimming cut 6 bases from V and 7 bases from J; bases unmatched to any gene: 7. This CDR3 is 14 amino acids long. Looked up from germline, CDR1 is MDHEN and CDR2 is SYDVKM. The CDR3 region is CASRSSGGVEKLFF. CDR3 DNA sequence: TGTGCCAGCAGGTCCTCAGGGGGCGTTGAAAAACTGTTTTTT.

This chain links TRBV5-6 with TRBJ2-7, with D perhaps TRBD1 (5 bases). The CDR3 is 15 residues long. Germline V gene lookup returns CDR1 SGHDT and CDR2 YYEEEE. V was pared by 0 bases and J by 7 bases, with 17 bases between. CDR3 nucleotide sequence: TGTGCCAGCAGCTTGGCCCAGGGCAGTTCGAGAGAGCAGTACTTC. Its translation is CASSLAQGSSREQYF. Using reference TRBV5-6 and TRBJ2-7 for the parts outside the CDR3, the full variable domain is DAGVTQSPTHLIKTRGQQVTLRCSPKSGHDTVSWYQQALGQGPQFIFQYYEEEERQRGNFPDRFSGHQFPNYSSELNVNALLLGDSALYLCASSLAQGSSREQYFGPGTRLTVT.

The CDR3 coding sequence is TGTGCCAGCAGCCAAGATTCGGCTAGCGGGAGTAGAGAGACCCAGTACTTC. This encodes CASSQDSASGSRETQYF. The gene calls are TRBV14 and TRBJ2-5; 10 nucleotides match TRBD2. V lost 0 bases to trimming and J lost 4 bases; unmatched junction nucleotides: 8. This CDR3 comprises 17 residues. Germline V CDR1 and CDR2: SGHDN, FVKESK.

The chain carries TRBV25-1 and TRBJ1-1; D unclear. CDR1 is MGHDK and CDR2 is SYGVNS in the germline V gene. This CDR3 comprises 13 residues. V gave up 11 bases and J gave up 2 bases, with 15 bases separating them. This CDR3 reads CACFTATNTEAFF. As DNA, the CDR3 is TGTGCCTGCTTTACAGCTACCAACACTGAAGCTTTCTTT.

The chain employs TRBV7-2 and TRBJ2-7; 12 nucleotides align to TRBD2. There are 13 residues in the CDR3. The V segment lost 7 bases and the J segment 5 bases; nucleotides outside the gene matches: 3. Germline-derived CDR1 and CDR2 are SGHTA and FQGNSA. CDR3 residues: CASILAGGNEQYF. The CDR3 DNA sequence: TGTGCCAGCATTCTAGCGGGAGGGAACGAGCAGTACTTC.

The V gene is TRBV4-1, the J gene TRBJ1-3; 7 nucleotides line up with TRBD1. With V trimmed by 1 base and J by 7 bases, 7 bases remained unmatched. CDR1 is MGHRA and CDR2 is YSYEKL in the germline V gene. This CDR3 spans 15 amino acids. DNA for the CDR3: TGCGCCAGCAGCCAAGGACAGGGCGTTCGGAACACCATATATTTT. Amino acid sequence: CASSQGQGVRNTIYF.

This clone has only one observation. The chain employs TRBV5-4 and TRBJ1-1; 10 bases are shared with TRBD1. The CDR3 is made up of 15 amino acids. In germline, CDR1 is SGHNT, CDR2 YYREEE (reference sequence). J was trimmed by 1 base and V by 4 bases; bases with no gene match: 4. The CDR3 reads CASSGRDRGNTEAFF. CDR3 in DNA: TGTGCCAGCAGCGGAAGGGACAGGGGGAACACTGAAGCTTTCTTT.

The chain employs TRBV5-1 and TRBJ1-4; D is ambiguous. There are 12 residues in the CDR3. The V gene's germline CDR1 is SGHRS and CDR2 YFSETQ. V lost 4 bases, J lost 8 bases, and 9 bases lay in between. In nucleotides, the CDR3 is TGCGCCAGCAGCCCCCTTGGAGAAAAACTGTTTTTT. It is translated as CASSPLGEKLFF. Combining the CDR3 with reference TRBV5-1 and TRBJ1-4 gives the whole variable domain KAGVTQTPRYLIKTRGQQVTLSCSPISGHRSVSWYQQTPGQGLQFLFEYFSETQRNKGNFPGRFSGRQFSNSRSEMNVSTLELGDSALYLCASSPLGEKLFFGSGTQLSVL.

The chain employs TRBV20-1 and TRBJ2-3; no clear D. Germline lookup yields CDR1 DFQATT and CDR2 SNEGSKA (reference sequence). Trimming removed 6 bases from V and 4 bases from J, with 8 bases in between. The CDR3 is 11 amino acids. The CDR3 loop reads CSAWKPDTQYF. In nucleotides, the CDR3 is TGCAGTGCGTGGAAGCCAGATACGCAGTATTTT.

This clone is a singleton in its sample. V is TRBV5-1 and J is TRBJ2-3, with D uncertain. From germline, CDR1 is SGHRS and CDR2 YFSETQ. Trimming took off 4 bases at V and 2 bases at J, with 5 bases between the two ends. The CDR3 runs to 12 residues. The CDR3 region is CASSGFTDTQYF. For the CDR3, the DNA is TGCGCCAGCAGCGGGTTCACAGATACGCAGTATTTT.

The rearrangement links TRBV7-9 to TRBJ2-7; TRBD1 agrees at 9 bases. Germline V gene lookup returns CDR1 SEHNR and CDR2 FQNEAQ (reference sequence). V lost 6 bases and J lost 6; bases outside the gene matches: 12. The CDR3 contains 15 residues. The CDR3 sequence is CASSSYRDRVLEQYF. The CDR3 bases are TGTGCCAGCAGTTCGTACCGGGACAGGGTCCTCGAGCAGTACTTC.

Of note for this clone: The identical CDR3 is also encoded by other nucleotide sequences in the sample. This chain uses TRBV29-1 with TRBJ1-1; 8 bases agree with TRBD1. With V trimmed by 7 bases and J by 1 base, 5 bases remained unmatched. The CDR3 has 13 residues. Per the germline V gene, CDR1 is SQVTM and CDR2 is ANQGSEA. The CDR3 DNA is TGCAGCGCCTGGACAGGGAGGAACACTGAAGCTTTCTTT. This translates into CSAWTGRNTEAFF.

The rearrangement uses TRBV2 and TRBJ1-1, with D unclear. The V end lost 4 bases, the J end lost 0 bases, and 9 bases lay between the germline ends. The germline gives CDR1 SNHLY, CDR2 FYNNEI. This CDR3 comprises 14 residues. CDR3 nucleotide sequence: TGTGCCAGCAGTGGGAATCCTATGAACACTGAAGCTTTCTTT. Its protein product is CASSGNPMNTEAFF.

This CDR3 reads CASSQVMRQSSYEQYF. As DNA, the CDR3 is TGCGCCAGCAGCCAAGTTATGCGACAGAGCTCCTACGAGCAGTACTTC. This chain uses TRBV4-1 with TRBJ2-7; D perhaps matches TRBD1 (5 bases). This CDR3 is 16 amino acids long. Germline lookup yields CDR1 MGHRA and CDR2 YSYEKL. Trimming stripped 1 base from V and 0 bases from J, with 13 bases between.

The chain links TRBV27 to TRBJ2-7; D not resolved. The germline CDR1 and CDR2 sequences are MNHEY and SMNVEV (reference sequence). Between the trimmed V and J ends, which lost 3 bases and 5 bases, there was a span of 11 bases. The CDR3 is 13 residues long. CDR3 amino acids: CASSFVRSHEQYF. The DNA for the CDR3 is TGTGCCAGCAGTTTTGTAAGGTCCCACGAGCAGTACTTC.

The CDR3 loop reads CASSSFGGAGVQETQYF. CDR3 nucleotide sequence: TGCGCCAGCAGCTCCTTTGGTGGAGCGGGGGTCCAAGAGACCCAGTACTTC. The V call is TRBV5-1, the J call TRBJ2-5; 8 bases agree with TRBD2. After removal of 3 bases from V and 1 base from J, the junction contained 11 bases not matched to a gene. CDR3 length: 17 residues. Germline V CDR1 and CDR2: SGHRS, YFSETQ.

This sequence joins TRBV9 and TRBJ2-2; D ambiguous. V lost 4 bases, J lost 5 bases, and 9 bases lay in between. This CDR3 has 13 amino acids. Germline V CDR1 and CDR2: SGDLS, YYNGEE. CDR3 bases: TGTGCCAGCAGCCCTTTGGGGACCGGGGAGCTGTTTTTT. Its translation: CASSPLGTGELFF.

The chain couples TRBV7-2 to TRBJ1-4, with D possibly TRBD1 on 5 matching bases. V lost 0 bases and J lost 8, with 13 bases in between. The CDR3 length is 15 residues. Germline V gives CDR1 SGHTA, CDR2 FQGNSA. As DNA, the CDR3 is TGTGCCAGCAGCTTAGCTGGGGCCCTGGGGGAAAAACTGTTTTTT. Protein sequence: CASSLAGALGEKLFF. Using reference TRBV7-2 and TRBJ1-4 for the parts outside the CDR3, the full variable domain is GAGVSQSPSNKVTEKGKDVELRCDPISGHTALYWYRQSLGQGLEFLIYFQGNSAPDKSGLPSDRFSAERTGGSVSTLTIQRTQQEDSAVYLCASSLAGALGEKLFFGSGTQLSVL.

CDR3 coding DNA: TGTGCCAGCAGCTTACAGTGGACAGGGGGGAGAAATCAGCCCCAGCATTTT. Amino acids: CASSLQWTGGRNQPQHF. The rearrangement links TRBV5-8 to TRBJ1-5; TRBD1 agrees at 10 bases. This CDR3 has 17 amino acids. CDR1 and CDR2 from the germline V gene are SGHTS and YDEGEE. Losses at the gene ends were 2 bases for V and 4 bases for J; bases not matched to a gene: 9.

This clone was recorded once. The chain has TRBV5-1 and TRBJ1-1; 9 nucleotides line up with TRBD1. V shed 0 bases, J shed 3 bases, and the junction held 3 bases outside the gene matches. The germline CDR1 and CDR2 sequences are SGHRS and YFSETQ. CDR3 size: 15 residues. In nucleotides, the CDR3 is TGCGCCAGCAGCTTGGGGGACAGGGATTACACTGAAGCTTTCTTT. It translates to CASSLGDRDYTEAFF. The whole variable domain, remainder taken from reference TRBV5-1 and TRBJ1-1, is KAGVTQTPRYLIKTRGQQVTLSCSPISGHRSVSWYQQTPGQGLQFLFEYFSETQRNKGNFPGRFSGRQFSNSRSEMNVSTLELGDSALYLCASSLGDRDYTEAFFGQGTRLTVV.

The chain is built from TRBV5-6 and TRBJ2-7, with a possible D match to TRBD1 (5 bases). Trimming took 3 bases from V and 1 from J, leaving 14 bases between them. There are 15 residues in the CDR3. Germline assignment: CDR1 SGHDT and CDR2 YYEEEE. The CDR3 loop is CASSSSETASYEQYF. The CDR3 bases are TGTGCCAGCAGCTCTAGTGAGACAGCGTCCTACGAGCAGTACTTC.

The V call is TRBV6-1, the J call TRBJ1-2; TRBD1 might be the D (5 bases). The CDR3 runs to 13 residues. The germline CDR1 and CDR2 sequences are MNHNS and SASEGT. With 4 bases removed from V and 8 bases from J, the gap between germline ends came to 14 bases. CDR3 bases: TGTGCCAGCAGTGTATCAGGGACCCAAGGCTACACCTTC. Its translation: CASSVSGTQGYTF.